One sample yielded the 26 T cell receptor beta chains listed below, sequenced in a study of blood T cell repertoires in COVID-19. The assay was immunoSEQ multiplex PCR, and TCRdb's table has in-frame clones only and misses some. The data hold 250,000 to 300,000 clones, with 88% observed a single time. The source material was PBMCs or T cells enriched from blood (not recorded which). The receptors come from a woman aged 25-40 years who had recovered from COVID-19.

The chain recombines TRBV6-1 with TRBJ1-2, with D possibly being TRBD1 (6 bases). The CDR3 consists of 15 residues. Germline V lookup: CDR1 MNHNS, CDR2 SASEGT. V dropped 0 bases and J dropped 2 bases, with 10 bases sitting between them. CDR3 bases: TGTGCCAGCAGTGAAGCGCACAGGGTGAACTATGGCTACACCTTC. It is translated as CASSEAHRVNYGYTF.

This chain uses TRBV28 with TRBJ1-2, with D perhaps TRBD1 (6 bases). Trimming removed 3 bases from V and 4 bases from J, with 18 bases in between. This CDR3 comprises 16 residues. In germline, CDR1 is MDHEN, CDR2 SYDVKM. CDR3 amino acids: CASSLPFQGLSYGYTF. In nucleotides, the CDR3 is TGTGCCAGCAGTTTGCCCTTCCAGGGGCTAAGCTATGGCTACACCTTC.

The genes are TRBV27 and TRBJ1-6; no reliable D call. Looked up from germline, CDR1 is MNHEY and CDR2 is SMNVEV (reference sequence). Trimming took 7 bases from V and 3 from J, leaving 13 bases between them. The CDR3 extends over 15 amino acids. The CDR3 DNA reads TGTGCCAGCATGGTGGGCAGCCGCTATAATTCACCCCTCCACTTT. Translated, it gives CASMVGSRYNSPLHF.

In the case of this clone: Different DNA sequences within this sample yield the same CDR3. This chain connects TRBV18 to TRBJ1-1, with 8 nucleotides matching TRBD1. The germline V gene has CDR1 KGHSH and CDR2 LQKENI. The V segment lost 6 bases and the J segment 0 bases; nucleotides outside the gene matches: 9. The CDR3 is 16 amino acids. The CDR3 here is CASSPLTGGMNTEAFF. The CDR3 coding sequence is TGTGCCAGCTCCCCGCTAACAGGGGGGATGAACACTGAAGCTTTCTTT.

This rearrangement joins TRBV5-6 to TRBJ2-5; 8 bases align to TRBD2. There are 14 residues in the CDR3. Looked up from germline, CDR1 is SGHDT and CDR2 is YYEEEE. Germline trimming cut 3 bases from V and 7 bases from J; bases unmatched to any gene: 8. CDR3 sequence reads: CASSWRAGVGTQYF. The CDR3 coding sequence is TGTGCCAGCAGCTGGAGAGCGGGAGTGGGGACCCAGTACTTC.

This clone was counted many times. The CDR3 spells CASKPGEAGQPQHF. CDR3 sequence (DNA): TGCGCCAGCAAACCGGGGGAGGCGGGTCAGCCCCAGCATTTT. This chain connects TRBV5-1 to TRBJ1-5; possibly TRBD1 for D (5 bases). Germline V gives CDR1 SGHRS, CDR2 YFSETQ. The V gene lost 6 bases and the J gene lost 6 bases, with 16 bases spanning the gap. There are 14 residues in the CDR3.

This clone was seen more than once but under ten times. This chain links TRBV27 with TRBJ2-7; 8 bases align to TRBD2. Trimming cost V 6 bases and J 1 base; bases outside gene matches: 5. The germline V gene encodes CDR1 MNHEY and CDR2 SMNVEV (reference sequence). The length of the CDR3 is 14 residues. The CDR3 DNA is TGTGCCAGCAGAGGGGCGGGAGGATCCTACGAGCAGTACTTC. This encodes CASRGAGGSYEQYF.

The chain combines TRBV12-2 with TRBJ2-5; the D call TRBD2 from the table was never checked on the DNA. TRBV12-2 is given as a pseudogene. CDR3 length: 12 amino acids. The CDR3 spells CAGQDSPETQYF. The CDR3 DNA reads as TGTGCAGGGCAGGACTCCCCAGAGACCCAGTACTTC.

This chain links TRBV28 with TRBJ2-2; 9 bases fit TRBD2. V was pared by 4 bases and J by 4 bases, with 1 base of the junction left unmatched. Per the germline V gene, CDR1 is MDHEN and CDR2 is SYDVKM. This CDR3 region has 14 residues. The CDR3 is CASSSLAGTGELFF. Written as DNA, the CDR3 is TGTGCCAGCAGTTCACTAGCGGGCACCGGGGAGCTGTTTTTT.

The chain joins TRBV27 to TRBJ1-2, with D uncertain. The CDR3 runs 13 residues. Germline-derived CDR1 and CDR2 are MNHEY and SMNVEV (reference sequence). Trimming took 4 bases from V and 0 from J, leaving 6 bases between them. The chain's CDR3 is CASSSGANYGYTF. Written as DNA, the CDR3 is TGTGCCAGCAGTTCGGGAGCTAACTATGGCTACACCTTC.

CDR3 in amino acids: CASSWGASSYEQYF. As DNA, the CDR3 is TGTGCCAGCAGCTGGGGAGCTAGTTCCTACGAGCAGTACTTC. The chain couples TRBV11-2 to TRBJ2-7; D is perhaps TRBD2 (5 bases). This CDR3 spans 14 amino acids. The germline V gene has CDR1 SGHAT and CDR2 FQNNGV. Deletions cut 4 bases from V and 1 base from J, with 11 bases between.

The chain combines TRBV5-1 with TRBJ1-1; 7 bases line up with TRBD1. The CDR3 covers 15 residues. The V gene end was trimmed by 4 bases and the J gene end by 4 bases; junction bases not matched to a gene: 10. Germline CDR1 is SGHRS and CDR2 is YFSETQ. Here the CDR3 reads CASSVWDRLSTEAFF. The CDR3, as DNA: TGCGCCAGCAGCGTATGGGACAGACTTTCCACTGAAGCTTTCTTT.

The chain has TRBV5-1 and TRBJ2-1, with D perhaps TRBD1 (6 bases). CDR1 SGHRS and CDR2 YFSETQ come from the germline V gene. This CDR3 is built from 15 residues. V lost 3 bases, J lost 0 bases, and 10 bases lay in between. CDR3 sequence reads: CASSSRDTSYNEQFF. The CDR3 DNA follows: TGCGCCAGCAGCTCCCGGGACACCTCCTACAATGAGCAGTTCTTC.

The chain employs TRBV6-1 and TRBJ2-5; D is perhaps TRBD2 (5 bases). Germline values: CDR1 MNHNS, CDR2 SASEGT. This CDR3 comprises 16 residues. V lost 2 bases to trimming and J lost 5 bases, with 18 bases between them. The CDR3 region is CASSEYRAPRGETQYF. The CDR3 DNA reads as TGTGCCAGCAGTGAATATAGGGCGCCACGCGGGGAGACCCAGTACTTC.

The rearrangement uses TRBV14 and TRBJ2-4, with 10 bases fitting TRBD2. J gave up 1 base and V 2 bases, and 17 bases lay outside the gene matches. Germline V gene sequence: CDR1 SGHDN, CDR2 FVKESK. This CDR3 region has 21 residues. The CDR3 protein is CASSQILPSGGFSVAKNIQYF. In nucleotides, the CDR3 is TGTGCCAGCAGCCAAATTCTCCCTAGCGGGGGTTTTTCAGTGGCCAAAAACATTCAGTACTTC.

This chain uses TRBV24-1 with TRBJ2-7, with 9 positions matching TRBD2. The CDR3 runs 17 residues. With 0 bases clipped from V and 0 bases from J, the junction kept 5 bases outside the gene matches. Germline-derived CDR1 and CDR2 are KGHDR and SFDVKD. The CDR3 nucleotides read TGTGCCACCAGTGATTTGCTGAGCGGGGGGAGCTCCTACGAGCAGTACTTC. Amino acids: CATSDLLSGGSSYEQYF.

The chain recombines TRBV5-3 with TRBJ1-4, with 8 bases fitting TRBD1. TRBV5-3 is placed among ORFs of uncertain function. The CDR3 is 21 amino acids. Unmatched junction bases numbered 21, after V lost 2 bases and J lost 3 bases. The CDR3 spells CARSFYGAFPHMTGANEKLFF. CDR3 nucleotides: TGTGCCAGAAGCTTCTATGGGGCTTTCCCCCATATGACAGGGGCTAATGAAAAACTGTTTTTT.

On this clone: Germline is not matched at one junction end, which may reflect a read error. The CDR3 region has the DNA TGTGCCAGCAGCTTAGGGCGAGGACAGCAATCCTTC. Translation gives CASSLGRGQQSF. The chain combines TRBV7-2 with TRBJ1-2; the D gene is possibly TRBD1 (6 bases). The CDR3 contains 12 residues. CDR1 and CDR2 (germline): SGHTA, FQGNSA.

The CDR3 DNA reads as TGTGCCAGCAGTGACCATCGGGGTAAGAACACTGAAGCTTTCTTT. Translation: CASSDHRGKNTEAFF. This chain links TRBV6-1 with TRBJ1-1; D not resolved. The CDR3 length is 15 residues. V was cut by 3 bases and J by 1 base, with 12 bases left in between. Germline CDR1 MNHNS, CDR2 SASEGT.

The chain couples TRBV28 to TRBJ2-7; no reliable D call. V lost 10 bases, J lost 4 bases, and 11 bases lay in between. The germline gives CDR1 MDHEN, CDR2 SYDVKM. This CDR3 is 11 amino acids long. CDR3 DNA sequence: TGTGCCACCCAGTCTCTTTACGAGCAGTACTTC. Translating it yields CATQSLYEQYF.

In nucleotides, the CDR3 is TGTGCCAGCTCCTCTCGGCGGGACACAGATACGCAGTATTTT. Translating it yields CASSSRRDTDTQYF. The chain joins TRBV18 to TRBJ2-3, with a weak D call TRBD2 (6 bases). Germline CDR1 KGHSH, CDR2 LQKENI. Trimming took off 6 bases at V and 2 bases at J, with 12 bases between the two ends. The CDR3 is 14 residues long.

The chain couples TRBV10-2 to TRBJ2-5, with a tentative D call TRBD1 (6 bases). The germline gives CDR1 WSHSY, CDR2 SAAADI. The CDR3 consists of 18 residues. Trimming pared 3 bases from V and 1 base from J, leaving 21 bases between. CDR3 protein: CASSELGGFSDSQETQYF. CDR3 DNA sequence: TGCGCCAGCAGTGAATTAGGGGGTTTTTCGGACTCCCAAGAGACCCAGTACTTC.

With respect to this clone: The junction shows a germline mismatch at one end, possibly a read error. The J gene is TRBJ2-3, the V gene TRBV13, with D possibly TRBD2 on 6 matching bases. The CDR3 has 13 residues. Germline assignment: CDR1 PRHDT and CDR2 FYEKMQ (reference sequence). CDR3 sequence (DNA): TGTGCCAGCAGCCGGGGAACCGGGGGAGACGCGGATTTT. Protein: CASSRGTGGDADF.

The V and J genes are TRBV7-9 and TRBJ2-7, with 10 bases fitting TRBD1. The length of the CDR3 is 14 residues. Germline lookup yields CDR1 SEHNR and CDR2 FQNEAQ (reference sequence). Losses at the gene ends were 4 bases for V and 6 bases for J; bases not matched to a gene: 6. CDR3 protein: CASSYGTGEGEQYF. The CDR3 region has the DNA TGTGCCAGCAGCTACGGGACAGGGGAAGGCGAGCAGTACTTC.

The CDR3 coding sequence is TGCGCCAGCAGCTTGATAAGCGGGAGAAACACCGGGGAGCTGTTTTTT. This translates into CASSLISGRNTGELFF. The chain joins TRBV5-1 to TRBJ2-2, with 8 bases matching TRBD2. The CDR3 extends over 16 amino acids. Per germline, CDR1 SGHRS and CDR2 YFSETQ. Trimming removed 1 base from V and 2 bases from J; junction bases left unmatched: 4.

V is TRBV16 and J is TRBJ2-2; possible D gene TRBD1, 6 bases. The germline CDR1 and CDR2 sequences are KGHSY and FQNENV. The CDR3 is 16 residues long. Deletions cut 11 bases from V and 6 bases from J, with 25 bases between. Here the CDR3 reads CARTASRGPIAGELFF. The CDR3 DNA sequence: TGTGCCCGCACGGCTAGCAGGGGCCCAATAGCCGGGGAGCTGTTTTTT.